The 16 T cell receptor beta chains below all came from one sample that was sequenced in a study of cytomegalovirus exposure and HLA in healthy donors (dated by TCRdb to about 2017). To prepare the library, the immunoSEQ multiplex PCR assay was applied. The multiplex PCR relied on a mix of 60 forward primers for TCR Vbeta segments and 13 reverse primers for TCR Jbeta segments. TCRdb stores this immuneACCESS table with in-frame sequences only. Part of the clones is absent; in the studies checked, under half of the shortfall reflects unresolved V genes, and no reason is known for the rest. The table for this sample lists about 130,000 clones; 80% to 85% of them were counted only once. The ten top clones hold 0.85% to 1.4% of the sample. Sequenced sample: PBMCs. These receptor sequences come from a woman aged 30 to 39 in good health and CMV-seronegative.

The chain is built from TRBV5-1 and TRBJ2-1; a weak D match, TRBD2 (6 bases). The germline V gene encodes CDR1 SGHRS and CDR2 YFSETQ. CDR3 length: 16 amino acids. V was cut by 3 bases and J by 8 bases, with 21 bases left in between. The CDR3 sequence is CASSSGRRTNRYEQFF. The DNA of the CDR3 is TGCGCCAGCAGCTCGGGGAGGAGGACTAATAGGTATGAGCAGTTCTTC. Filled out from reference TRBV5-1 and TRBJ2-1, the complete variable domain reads KAGVTQTPRYLIKTRGQQVTLSCSPISGHRSVSWYQQTPGQGLQFLFEYFSETQRNKGNFPGRFSGRQFSNSRSEMNVSTLELGDSALYLCASSSGRRTNRYEQFFGPGTRLTVL.

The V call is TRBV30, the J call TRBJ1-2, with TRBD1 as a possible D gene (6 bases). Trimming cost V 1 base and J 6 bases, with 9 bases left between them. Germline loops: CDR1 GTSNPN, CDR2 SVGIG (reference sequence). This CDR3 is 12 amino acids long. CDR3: CAWSGQGNGYTF. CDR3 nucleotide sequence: TGTGCCTGGAGTGGGCAGGGGAATGGCTACACCTTC.

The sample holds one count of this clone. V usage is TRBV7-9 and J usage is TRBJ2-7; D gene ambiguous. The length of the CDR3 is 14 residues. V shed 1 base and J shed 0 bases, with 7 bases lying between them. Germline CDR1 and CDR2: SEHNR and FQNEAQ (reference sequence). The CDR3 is CASSLVTSSYEQYF. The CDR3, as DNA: TGTGCCAGCAGCTTAGTCACAAGCTCCTACGAGCAGTACTTC. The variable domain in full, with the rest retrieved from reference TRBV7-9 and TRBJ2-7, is DTGVSQNPRHKITKRGQNVTFRCDPISEHNRLYWYRQTLGQGPEFLTYFQNEAQLEKSRLLSDRFSAERPKGSFSTLEIQRTEQGDSAMYLCASSLVTSSYEQYFGPGTRLTVT.

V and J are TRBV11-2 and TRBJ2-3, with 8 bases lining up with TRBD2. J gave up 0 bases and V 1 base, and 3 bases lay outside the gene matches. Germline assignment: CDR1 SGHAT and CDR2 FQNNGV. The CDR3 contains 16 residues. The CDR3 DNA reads TGTGCCAGCAGCTTAGGGGGACTAGGAAGCACAGATACGCAGTATTTT. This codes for CASSLGGLGSTDTQYF.

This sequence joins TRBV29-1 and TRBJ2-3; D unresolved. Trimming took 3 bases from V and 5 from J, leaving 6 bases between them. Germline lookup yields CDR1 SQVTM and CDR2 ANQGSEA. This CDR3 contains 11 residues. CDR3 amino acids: CSVDAGDTQYF. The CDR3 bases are TGCAGCGTTGATGCAGGAGATACGCAGTATTTT.

The DNA of the CDR3 is TGTGCCAGCACCGTTTGGTCAGGTAGCTCGGGGAATGAGCAGTTCTTC. Its protein is CASTVWSGSSGNEQFF. This chain links TRBV7-9 with TRBJ2-1; D might be TRBD2 (5 bases). The V and J ends lost 7 bases and 7 bases respectively, with 23 bases between them. Germline V gives CDR1 SEHNR, CDR2 FQNEAQ (reference sequence). CDR3 size: 16 residues.

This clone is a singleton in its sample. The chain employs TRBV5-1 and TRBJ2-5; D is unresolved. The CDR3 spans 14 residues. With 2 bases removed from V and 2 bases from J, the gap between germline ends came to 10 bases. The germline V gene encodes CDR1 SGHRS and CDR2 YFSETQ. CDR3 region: CASSFVGPQETQYF. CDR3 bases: TGCGCCAGCAGCTTCGTTGGGCCTCAAGAGACCCAGTACTTC.

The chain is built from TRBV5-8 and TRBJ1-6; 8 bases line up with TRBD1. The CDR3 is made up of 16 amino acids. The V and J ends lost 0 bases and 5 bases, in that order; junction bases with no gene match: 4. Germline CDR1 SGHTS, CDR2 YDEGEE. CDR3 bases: TGTGCCAGCAGCTTGGACAGGGGGGGCGATAATTCACCCCTCCACTTT. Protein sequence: CASSLDRGGDNSPLHF.

CDR3 region: CASSSTLAGGQETQYF. The CDR3 DNA reads TGTGCCAGCAGTTCTACACTAGCGGGAGGACAAGAGACCCAGTACTTC. The V and J genes are TRBV27 and TRBJ2-5, with 12 positions matching TRBD2. V lost 4 bases, J lost 2 bases, and 5 bases stayed unmatched. The CDR3 totals 16 residues. Germline V gene sequence: CDR1 MNHEY, CDR2 SMNVEV (reference sequence).

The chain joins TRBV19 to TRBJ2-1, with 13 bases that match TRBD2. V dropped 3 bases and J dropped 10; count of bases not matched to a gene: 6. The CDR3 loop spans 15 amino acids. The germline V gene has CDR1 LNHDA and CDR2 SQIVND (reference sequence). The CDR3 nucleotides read TGTGCCAGTAGTATGGGACTAGCGGGATCAAGGGAGCAGTTCTTC. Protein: CASSMGLAGSREQFF. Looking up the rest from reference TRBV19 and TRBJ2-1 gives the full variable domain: DGGITQSPKYLFRKEGQNVTLSCEQNLNHDAMYWYRQDPGQGLRLIYYSQIVNDFQKGDIAEGYSVSREKKESFPLTVTSAQKNPTAFYLCASSMGLAGSREQFFGPGTRLTVL.

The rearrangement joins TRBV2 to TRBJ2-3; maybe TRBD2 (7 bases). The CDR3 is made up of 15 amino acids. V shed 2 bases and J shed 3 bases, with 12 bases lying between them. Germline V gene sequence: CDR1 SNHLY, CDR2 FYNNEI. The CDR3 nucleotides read TGTGCCAGCAGTGAACGGGGGGCTGGAACAGATACGCAGTATTTT. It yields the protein CASSERGAGTDTQYF. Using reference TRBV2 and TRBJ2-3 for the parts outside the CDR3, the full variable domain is EPEVTQTPSHQVTQMGQEVILRCVPISNHLYFYWYRQILGQKVEFLVSFYNNEISEKSEIFDDQFSVERPDGSNFTLKIRSTKLEDSAMYFCASSERGAGTDTQYFGPGTRLTVL.

CDR3 protein: CASSPDSRTYEQYF. CDR3 DNA sequence: TGTGCCAGCAGTCCAGACAGCCGGACCTACGAGCAGTACTTC. The V call is TRBV6-6, the J call TRBJ2-5, with D possibly matching TRBD1 (5 bases). The J call may be wrong; the DNA end is better matched by TRBJ2-7. The CDR3 contains 14 residues. Germline V gives CDR1 MNHNY, CDR2 SVGAGI (reference sequence).

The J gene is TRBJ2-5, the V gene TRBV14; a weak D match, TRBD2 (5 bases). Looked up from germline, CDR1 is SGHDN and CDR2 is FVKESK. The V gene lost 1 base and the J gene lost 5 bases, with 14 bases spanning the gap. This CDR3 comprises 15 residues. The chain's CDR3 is CASSQGSASQETQYF. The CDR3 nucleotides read TGTGCCAGCAGCCAAGGCTCGGCTAGCCAGGAGACCCAGTACTTC. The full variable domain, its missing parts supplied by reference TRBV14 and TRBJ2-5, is EAGVTQFPSHSVIEKGQTVTLRCDPISGHDNLYWYRRVMGKEIKFLLHFVKESKQDESGMPNNRFLAERTGGTYSTLKVQPAELEDSGVYFCASSQGSASQETQYFGPGTRLLVL.

The CDR3 region has the DNA TGTGCCAGCAGTGAGGTTGAGGGTGGCTACACCTTC. This encodes CASSEVEGGYTF. The V gene is TRBV2, the J gene TRBJ1-2; no definite D call. The CDR3 is 12 amino acids. With 3 bases removed from V and 7 bases from J, the gap between germline ends came to 9 bases. Germline CDR1 SNHLY, CDR2 FYNNEI.

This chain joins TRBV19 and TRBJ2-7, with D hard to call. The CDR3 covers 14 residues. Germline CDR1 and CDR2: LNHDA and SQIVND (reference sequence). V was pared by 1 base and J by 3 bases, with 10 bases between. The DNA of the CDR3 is TGTGCCAGTAGTATAGGCAGGCAAGTCTACGAGCAGTACTTC. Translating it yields CASSIGRQVYEQYF.

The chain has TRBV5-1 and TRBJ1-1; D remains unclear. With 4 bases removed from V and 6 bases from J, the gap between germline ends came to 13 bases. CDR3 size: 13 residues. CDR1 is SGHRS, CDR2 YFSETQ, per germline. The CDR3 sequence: CASSEAAGPEAFF. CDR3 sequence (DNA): TGCGCCAGCAGCGAAGCGGCCGGGCCTGAAGCTTTCTTT.